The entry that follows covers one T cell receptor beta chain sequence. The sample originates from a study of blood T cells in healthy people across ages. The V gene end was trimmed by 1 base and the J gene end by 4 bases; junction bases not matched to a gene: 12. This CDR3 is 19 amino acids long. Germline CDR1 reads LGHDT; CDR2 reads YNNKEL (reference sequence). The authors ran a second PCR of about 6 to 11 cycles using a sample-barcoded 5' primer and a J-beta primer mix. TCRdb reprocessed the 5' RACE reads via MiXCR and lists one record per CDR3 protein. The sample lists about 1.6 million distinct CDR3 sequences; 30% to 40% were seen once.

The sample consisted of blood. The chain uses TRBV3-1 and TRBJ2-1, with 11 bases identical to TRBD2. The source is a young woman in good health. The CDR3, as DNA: TGTGCCAGCAGCCAAGCCGGGACTAGCGGTCTCTTGGGGTACAATGAGCAGTTCTTC. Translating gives CASSQAGTSGLLGYNEQFF.